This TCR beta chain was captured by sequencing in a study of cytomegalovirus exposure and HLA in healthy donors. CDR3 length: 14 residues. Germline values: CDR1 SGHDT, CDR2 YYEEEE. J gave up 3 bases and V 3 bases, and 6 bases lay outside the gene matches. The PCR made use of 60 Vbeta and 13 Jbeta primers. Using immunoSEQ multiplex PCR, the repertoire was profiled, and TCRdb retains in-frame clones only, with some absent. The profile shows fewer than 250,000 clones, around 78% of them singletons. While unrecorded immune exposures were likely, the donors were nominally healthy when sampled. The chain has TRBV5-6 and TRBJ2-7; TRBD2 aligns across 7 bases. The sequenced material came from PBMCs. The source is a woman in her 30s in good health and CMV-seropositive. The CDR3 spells CASSYRDYHYEQYF. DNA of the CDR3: TGTGCCAGCAGCTACCGGGACTACCACTACGAGCAGTACTTC.